A single TCR beta chain is shown here with its context. No cognate antigen has been identified for it. Nothing much larger sits one base from this clone, and base qualities are not available. The record originates from a study of control samples from healthy donors and cancer patients (TCRdb year 2020). Libraries were built with the immunoSEQ multiplex PCR assay. TCRdb took this table from immuneACCESS and kept in-frame rearrangements with V and J called. Such tables lack part of the clones; where checked against another copy, unresolved V genes explain under half of the gap, and the rest is unexplained. This sample gives 170,000 or so clones in total; 85% to 95% of them show up just once. Roughly 1.5% of the sample comes from the top ten. The germline V gene supplies CDR1 SNHLY and CDR2 FYNNEI. Spanning cysteine to phenylalanine, the CDR3 consists of 20 amino acids. Just the 60-base CDR3 DNA is kept, in frame starting at base 1. The V end gives up 2 bases and the J end 0 bases, leaving 12 bases in the junction not matched to a gene.

Rearrangement joined TRBV2 to TRBJ2-1; TRBD2 lines up with 11 middle nucleotides. The sequenced sample consisted of blood. This clonotype was obtained from a man between 18 and 29 years old in good health. The CDR3: CASSEMGTSGGPSSYNEQFF. The nucleotides read TGTGCCAGCAGTGAAATGGGTACTAGCGGGGGACCCAGCTCCTACAATGAGCAGTTCTTC.